This TCR beta chain was sequenced in a study of blood T cell repertoires in COVID-19. Looked up from germline, CDR1 is SGHTA and CDR2 is FQGTGA. This CDR3 spans 16 amino acids. Unmatched junction bases numbered 6, after V lost 5 bases and J lost 0 bases. Here immunoSEQ multiplex PCR was the method, and the copy in TCRdb shows in-frame clones only, minus some. This sample has around 100,000 clones; 86% occur once, and the top ten carry about 1.8%. The chain employs TRBV7-3 and TRBJ2-2, with 7 bases fitting TRBD1. The receptor was isolated from a man aged 80 or over with acute or convalescent COVID-19. Sample: peripheral blood. CDR3 protein: CASSINRGPNTGELFF. The DNA for the CDR3 is TGTGCCAGCAGCATAAACAGGGGTCCGAACACCGGGGAGCTGTTTTTT.